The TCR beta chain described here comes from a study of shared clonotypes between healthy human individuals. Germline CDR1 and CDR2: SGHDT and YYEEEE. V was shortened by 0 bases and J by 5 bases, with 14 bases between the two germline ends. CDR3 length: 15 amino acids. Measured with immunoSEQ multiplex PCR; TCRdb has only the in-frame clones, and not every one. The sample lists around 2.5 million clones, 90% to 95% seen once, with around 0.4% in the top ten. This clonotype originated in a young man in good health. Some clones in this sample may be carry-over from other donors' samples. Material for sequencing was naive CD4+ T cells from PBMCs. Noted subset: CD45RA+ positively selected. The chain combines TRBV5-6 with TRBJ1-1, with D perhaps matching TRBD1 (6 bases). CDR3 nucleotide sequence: TGTGCCAGCAGCTTGGCTAACAGGGAGAGGACTGAAGCTTTCTTT. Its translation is CASSLANRERTEAFF.